These T cell receptor beta chains were read from a single sample in a study of cytomegalovirus exposure and HLA in healthy donors. The protocol was immunoSEQ multiplex PCR, while the TCRdb copy is restricted to in-frame clones and leaves out a portion. The sample holds 150,000 or so clones, about three quarters seen once. Sequenced material: PBMCs. The origin of the receptors is a female donor in good health and CMV-seronegative. Both conserved end residues are part of each CDR3. The D gene is left open where the match is weak. Clone size is shown for a subset of rows, as once, few, many or a class of expanded clone.

V	J	size	D	CDR3	DNA
TRBV7-9	TRBJ2-7	.	TRBD1	CASSPMSRGTGGYEQYF	TGTGCCAGCAGCCCCATGTCCCGGGGGACAGGGGGCTACGAGCAGTACTTC
TRBV11-2	TRBJ1-1	few	.	CASSLSRVGGAFF	TGTGCCAGCAGCTTATCTCGGGTCGGAGGGGCTTTCTTT
TRBV18	TRBJ2-2	.	TRBD1	CASSPFDSGGSGELFF	TGTGCCAGCTCACCGTTCGACTCAGGGGGCAGCGGGGAGCTGTTTTTT
TRBV27	TRBJ2-7	.	.	CASQSWTAPYEQYF	TGTGCCAGCCAGTCCTGGACAGCGCCCTACGAGCAGTACTTC
TRBV28	TRBJ1-1	.	TRBD1	CASKRRTGETEAFF	TGTGCCAGCAAAAGGAGGACAGGGGAAACTGAAGCTTTCTTT
TRBV18	TRBJ2-7	.	TRBD1	CASSPPTGGVRYEQYF	TGTGCCAGCTCACCCCCGACAGGGGGCGTAAGATACGAGCAGTACTTC
TRBV27	TRBJ1-2	.	.	CASSLSRQKSAYTF	TGTGCCAGCAGTTTATCGAGGCAGAAGAGCGCCTACACCTTC
TRBV6-1	TRBJ1-2	.	.	CASSGLRSIRVANYGYTF	TGTGCCAGCAGTGGCTTAAGGTCGATCAGGGTCGCTAACTATGGCTACACCTTC
TRBV28	TRBJ2-5	once	TRBD2	CASSLGWTSGPSAQYF	TGTGCCAGCAGTTTAGGATGGACTAGCGGGCCCTCGGCCCAGTACTTC
TRBV29-1	TRBJ2-7	.	TRBD1	CSVEFATGVDYEQYF	TGCAGCGTTGAATTCGCGACAGGGGTGGACTACGAGCAGTACTTC
TRBV10-3	TRBJ2-2	.	.	CAISGSTDPTGELFF	TGTGCCATCAGCGGCTCGACAGACCCCACCGGGGAGCTGTTTTTT
TRBV11-2	TRBJ1-3	.	.	CASSLGLAGNTIYF	TGTGCCAGCAGCTTAGGCCTAGCTGGAAACACCATATATTTT
TRBV2	TRBJ2-3	.	TRBD1	CASSGGQYDTQYF	TGTGCCAGCAGTGGGGGACAGTACGATACGCAGTATTTT
TRBV28	TRBJ1-5	.	.	CASSLGRAGNQPQHF	TGTGCCAGCAGTTTAGGCAGGGCCGGCAATCAGCCCCAGCATTTT
TRBV28	TRBJ1-4	.	.	CASSLYKSGKVLNEKLFF	TGTGCCAGCAGTTTATATAAGTCAGGGAAGGTCCTTAATGAAAAACTGTTTTTT
TRBV28	TRBJ2-3	.	.	CASSPTAVTDTQYF	TGTGCCAGCAGTCCAACAGCGGTCACAGATACGCAGTATTTT
TRBV18	TRBJ1-1	.	TRBD1	CASSPSGQGRECGAFF	TGTGCCAGCTCACCATCGGGACAGGGAAGGGAGTGTGGAGCTTTCTTT
TRBV7-2	TRBJ2-7	.	.	CASSARPGGEQYF	TGTGCCAGCAGCGCTCGGCCTGGAGGCGAGCAGTACTTC
TRBV15	TRBJ2-7	.	.	CATSRDPTGGRGEQYF	TGTGCCACCAGCAGAGATCCAACCGGGGGACGAGGCGAGCAGTACTTC
TRBV6-5	TRBJ1-1	.	.	CASSYSKFGPTEAFF	TGTGCCAGCAGTTACTCGAAGTTTGGCCCCACTGAAGCTTTCTTT
TRBV19	TRBJ2-3	.	TRBD2	CASSIDVMGGRATDTQYF	TGTGCCAGTAGTATAGATGTTATGGGCGGGAGGGCGACAGATACGCAGTATTTT
TRBV6-5	TRBJ1-6	.	.	CASSFIQGYNSPLHF	TGTGCCAGCAGTTTCATACAGGGATATAATTCACCCCTCCACTTT
TRBV6-5	TRBJ1-6	few	.	CASSYSTPASNSPLHF	TGTGCCAGCAGTTACTCGACTCCCGCCAGCAATTCACCCCTCCACTTT
TRBV28	TRBJ2-7	.	.	CASSLGGYEQYF	TGTGCCAGCAGTTTGGGAGGCTACGAGCAGTACTTC
TRBV2	TRBJ1-1	.	.	CASSRESGGTEAFF	TGTGCCAGCAGTAGAGAGTCCGGCGGCACTGAAGCTTTCTTT
TRBV6-5	TRBJ1-2	.	TRBD1	CASSSLTTGHDYGYTF	TGTGCCAGCAGTTCCCTCACGACAGGGCACGACTATGGCTACACCTTC
TRBV30	TRBJ1-6	few	.	CAWSSKSPLHF	TGTGCCTGGAGTTCCAAATCACCCCTCCACTTT
TRBV11-2	TRBJ2-5	.	.	CASSLSQGGKTQYF	TGTGCCAGCAGCTTATCGCAGGGTGGTAAGACCCAGTACTTC
TRBV5-5	TRBJ2-7	once	TRBD2	CASRTSGTYEQYF	TGTGCCAGCCGGACTAGCGGCACCTACGAGCAGTACTTC
TRBV27	TRBJ1-6	once	TRBD1	CASRGQGKSPLHF	TGTGCCAGCAGAGGACAGGGAAAATCACCCCTCCACTTT
TRBV7-3	TRBJ2-7	few	TRBD2	CASSPARLAGVDEQYF	TGTGCCAGCAGCCCAGCCCGCTTAGCGGGAGTCGACGAGCAGTACTTC
TRBV7-9	TRBJ1-3	few	.	CASPFPGSGNTIYF	TGTGCCTCCCCGTTCCCCGGCTCTGGAAACACCATATATTTT
TRBV4-1	TRBJ2-5	.	.	CASSQPAFGEETQYF	TGCGCCAGCAGCCAACCCGCCTTCGGGGAAGAGACCCAGTACTTC
TRBV18	TRBJ2-5	.	.	CASSRLGGETQYF	TGTGCCAGCTCACGACTTGGAGGCGAGACCCAGTACTTC
TRBV7-9	TRBJ2-7	once	.	CASSPPGAQQYF	TGTGCCAGCAGCCCGCCAGGGGCTCAGCAGTACTTC
TRBV6-4	TRBJ2-3	.	TRBD2	CASSGTSGSPDTQYF	TGTGCCAGCAGTGGGACTAGCGGGAGCCCAGATACGCAGTATTTT
TRBV5-1	TRBJ1-4	few	.	CASSLAGGAELFF	TGCGCCAGCAGCTTGGCTGGGGGCGCGGAACTGTTTTTT
TRBV6-6	TRBJ1-1	.	TRBD1	CAISPDRGNTEAFF	TGTGCCATCTCGCCCGACAGGGGGAACACTGAAGCTTTCTTT
TRBV4-2	TRBJ2-1	.	TRBD2	CASSQEGGGPYNEQFF	TGTGCCAGCAGCCAAGAGGGCGGGGGGCCTTACAATGAGCAGTTCTTC
TRBV11-3	TRBJ2-3	.	TRBD2	CASSLGRREIGDTQYF	TGTGCCAGCAGCTTAGGTCGGCGGGAGATAGGGGATACGCAGTATTTT
TRBV20-1	TRBJ2-5	.	.	CSARAEETQYF	TGCAGTGCTAGAGCGGAAGAGACCCAGTACTTC
TRBV27	TRBJ2-3	few	TRBD2	CASTSSGRGGTDTQYF	TGTGCCAGCACCTCTAGCGGGAGAGGGGGCACAGATACGCAGTATTTT
TRBV9	TRBJ2-7	.	.	CASSSPGYEQYF	TGTGCCAGCAGCTCACCGGGGTACGAGCAGTACTTC
TRBV7-9	TRBJ1-3	.	TRBD1	CASITGTALGNTIYF	TGTGCCAGCATAACCGGGACAGCACTTGGAAACACCATATATTTT
TRBV2	TRBJ2-7	.	TRBD2	CASSEVAGGLSYEQYF	TGTGCCAGCAGTGAGGTAGCGGGGGGACTCTCCTACGAGCAGTACTTC
TRBV6-6	TRBJ2-1	.	.	CASSYSHRDNEQFF	TGTGCCAGCAGTTACTCCCACAGGGACAATGAGCAGTTCTTC